This is a list of T cell receptor beta chains from one sample in a study of T-cell reconstitution after alpha-beta-depleted transplantation in children. MiXCR, run by TCRdb on the PCR reads, gives a single entry per CDR3 protein. The sample lists approximately 300,000 distinct CDR3 sequences; approximately 10% were seen once. The sample consisted of peripheral blood, taken 180 days after TCRalphabeta/CD19-depleted stem cell transplant. Every receptor here comes from a male patient aged 2-9 years who had a stem cell transplant for chronic granulomatous disease, so the T cells may come from the graft donor. The CDR3 runs from the conserved cysteine through the conserved F or W. The D gene is left open where the match is weak. Part of the rows lack a size; the others show once, few, many or a class for expanded clones.

>TRBV5-1|many|TRBJ2-2|TRBD2
TGCGCCAGCAGCTTGGGGACTAGCGGGACCGGGGAGCTGTTTTTT
CASSLGTSGTGELFF
>TRBV3-1|-|TRBJ1-2|-
TGTGCCACCTCCCAAGGGGACACGACTAACTATGGCTACACCTTC
CATSQGDTTNYGYTF
>TRBV28|many|TRBJ2-4|-
TGTGCCAGCAGTTTAACACAGTCGAAAGCCAAAAACATTCAGTACTTC
CASSLTQSKAKNIQYF
>TRBV27|many|TRBJ2-2|-
TGTGCCAGCAGTCAAAAGACCCCCGGGGAGCTGTTTTTT
CASSQKTPGELFF
>TRBV5-1|many|TRBJ2-1|TRBD2
TGCGCCAGCAGCTCACCCGGACTAGCGGGAGTTTATGAGCAGTTCTTC
CASSSPGLAGVYEQFF
>TRBV10-3|many|TRBJ2-7|TRBD1
TGTGCCACCAAAGCAGGACAGGGGACAAGCTACGAGCAGTACTTC
CATKAGQGTSYEQYF
>TRBV20-1|many|TRBJ2-2|-
TGCAGTGTTCCGGGGGTAATCACCGGGGAGCTGTTTTTT
CSVPGVITGELFF
>TRBV5-1|many|TRBJ2-3|-
TGCGCCAGCAGCTTGCGGCTAGCGAGCACAGATACGCAGTATTTT
CASSLRLASTDTQYF
>TRBV7-3|many|TRBJ2-1|-
TGTGCCAGCAGCCCGCCGGGGGGCGATGAGCAGTTCTTC
CASSPPGGDEQFF
>TRBV11-1|few|TRBJ2-1|TRBD1
TGTGCCAGCAGCCCGTTGACAGGGATCTCCTACAATGAGCAGTTCTTC
CASSPLTGISYNEQFF